The 24 T cell receptor beta chains given below trace back to one sample, sequenced in a study of T cells after yellow fever vaccination. TCRdb independently ran MiXCR on the 5' RACE reads; one entry per CDR3 protein. The profile shows some 240,000 distinct CDR3 sequences, roughly 3% of them singletons. Sequenced material: CD4+ T cells sorted from PBMCs, taken 10 days after the yellow fever booster vaccination. These receptors came from a man younger than 35 who received the YFV17D yellow fever vaccine.

This clonotype has at least ten counts. The J gene is TRBJ1-3, the V gene TRBV10-3; 8 bases align to TRBD1. Looked up from germline, CDR1 is ENHRY and CDR2 is SYGVKD. The CDR3 is 16 residues long. J lost 2 bases, V lost 5 bases, and 8 bases had no gene match. DNA for the CDR3: TGTGCCATCAGTTCCCTCAGGACAGGGACTGGAAACACCATATATTTT. Translating gives CAISSLRTGTGNTIYF.

This clonotype was seen only a few times. The rearrangement uses TRBV5-1 and TRBJ2-5; TRBD2 is a possible D gene (5 bases). Deletions cut 0 bases from V and 7 bases from J, with 16 bases between. Germline lookup yields CDR1 SGHRS and CDR2 YFSETQ. There are 15 residues in the CDR3. As DNA, the CDR3 is TGCGCCAGCAGCTTGGGCGGACTTCCCTTGGGGACCCAGTACTTC. This encodes CASSLGGLPLGTQYF.

This clonotype was recorded a few times. J is TRBJ1-1 and V is TRBV3-1; D might be TRBD1 (6 bases). The germline V gene has CDR1 LGHDT and CDR2 YNNKEL (reference sequence). The CDR3 is made up of 15 amino acids. The ends were cut back, 5 bases at V and 1 base at J, with 14 bases in the middle. CDR3: CASSFHRDTNTEAFF. In DNA, the CDR3 is TGTGCCAGCAGCTTCCACCGGGACACGAACACTGAAGCTTTCTTT.

In this sample, this clonotype turned up a few times. The J gene is TRBJ2-7, the V gene TRBV28; possibly TRBD2 for D (5 bases). The CDR3 is 15 residues long. In germline, CDR1 is MDHEN, CDR2 SYDVKM. V lost 4 bases, J lost 6 bases, and 19 bases lay in between. CDR3 sequence: CASSSPGLQVSEQYV. DNA of the CDR3: TGTGCCAGCAGTTCCCCCGGACTCCAGGTCTCCGAGCAGTACGTC.

Ten or more counts support this clonotype. V and J are TRBV5-1 and TRBJ2-4, with a weak D call TRBD2 (6 bases). Germline V lookup: CDR1 SGHRS, CDR2 YFSETQ. The CDR3 spans 14 residues. V lost 4 bases, J lost 9 bases, and 17 bases lay in between. CDR3 residues: CASSLAGLAGIQYF. For the CDR3, the DNA is TGCGCCAGCAGCCTGGCGGGATTGGCAGGCATTCAGTACTTC.

This clonotype has a count of ten or more. The chain links TRBV7-2 to TRBJ1-6; D perhaps matches TRBD1 (5 bases). The CDR3 sequence is 15 residues long. Germline V gene lookup returns CDR1 SGHTA and CDR2 FQGNSA. Trimming shortened V by 5 bases and J by 5 bases, and 13 bases separated the two germline ends. The CDR3 region has the DNA TGTGCCAGCAGCCGATCTGGGACGGATAATTCACCCCTCCACTTT. Residues: CASSRSGTDNSPLHF.

This clonotype was observed at least ten times. The V call is TRBV6-5, the J call TRBJ2-3; no clear D. The CDR3 is 13 amino acids. Germline values: CDR1 MNHEY, CDR2 SVGAGI. The V and J ends lost 2 bases and 3 bases respectively, with 6 bases between them. CDR3 DNA: TGTGCCAGCAGTTACACTAATACAGATACGCAGTATTTT. Its protein product is CASSYTNTDTQYF.

This clonotype was seen more than once but under ten times. The chain carries TRBV6-5 and TRBJ2-1; 8 bases match TRBD2. Germline V gene lookup returns CDR1 MNHEY and CDR2 SVGAGI. There are 16 residues in the CDR3. J gave up 4 bases and V 2 bases, and 7 bases lay outside the gene matches. CDR3 region: CASSYGGGGTYNEQFF. The CDR3 DNA follows: TGTGCCAGCAGTTACGGGGGCGGGGGGACTTACAATGAGCAGTTCTTC.

This clonotype has ten or more counts. The V and J genes are TRBV20-1 and TRBJ2-5; TRBD2 agrees at 7 bases. CDR1 is DFQATT, CDR2 SNEGSKA, per germline (reference sequence). V shed 3 bases, J shed 5 bases, and the junction held 9 bases outside the gene matches. The CDR3 runs to 14 residues. The CDR3: CSASLTSYGETQYF. CDR3 bases: TGCAGTGCTAGTCTGACTAGCTACGGGGAGACCCAGTACTTC.

For the CDR3, the DNA is TGTGCCAGCAGCGCGCCCGGGGGGTTTAATAATGAGCAGTTCTTC. This sequence encodes CASSAPGGFNNEQFF. The V and J genes are TRBV7-2 and TRBJ2-1; TRBD2 aligns across 7 bases. The V gene end was trimmed by 5 bases and the J gene end by 7 bases; junction bases not matched to a gene: 11. The CDR3 loop spans 15 amino acids. Per germline, CDR1 SGHTA and CDR2 FQGNSA.

This clonotype was picked up many times. V gene TRBV5-1 combines with J gene TRBJ2-5; TRBD2 agrees at 12 bases. The CDR3 is made up of 15 amino acids. The junction had 5 bases not matched to a gene; V was cut back by 5 bases and J by 3 bases. Germline V CDR1 and CDR2: SGHRS, YFSETQ. The CDR3 DNA follows: TGCGCCAGCAGACCTAGCGGGGGGGCGGAAGAGACCCAGTACTTC. Residues: CASRPSGGAEETQYF.

CDR3 sequence: CSASPRGRVETQYF. DNA for the CDR3: TGCAGTGCTAGTCCTCGGGGTCGGGTAGAGACCCAGTACTTC. The J gene is TRBJ2-5, the V gene TRBV20-1; possible D gene TRBD2, 5 bases. The germline V gene has CDR1 DFQATT and CDR2 SNEGSKA (reference sequence). Between the trimmed V and J ends, which lost 3 bases and 4 bases, there was a span of 15 bases. The CDR3 contains 14 residues.

The V call is TRBV25-1, the J call TRBJ2-5; no clear D. Germline CDR1 MGHDK, CDR2 SYGVNS. The CDR3 loop spans 14 amino acids. V was cut by 3 bases and J by 1 base, with 9 bases left in between. CDR3 DNA: TGTGCCAGCAGTGATAGCTTGGGCCAAGAGACCCAGTACTTC. Its translation is CASSDSLGQETQYF. Looking up the rest from reference TRBV25-1 and TRBJ2-5 gives the full variable domain: EADIYQTPRYLVIGTGKKITLECSQTMGHDKMYWYQQDPGMELHLIHYSYGVNSTEKGDLSSESTVSRIRTEHFPLTLESARPSHTSQYLCASSDSLGQETQYFGPGTRLLVL.

This clonotype showed up just a few times. J is TRBJ2-2 and V is TRBV23-1, with D perhaps TRBD1 (6 bases). TRBV23-1 is an open reading frame, and its role is uncertain. The CDR3 has 17 amino acids. The germline V and J ends were trimmed by 2 bases and 5 bases, with 18 bases remaining between them. The CDR3, as DNA: TGCGCCAGCAGTCAAAGGGGGATACCATCGGAGACCGGGGAGCTGTTTTTT. Translation: CASSQRGIPSETGELFF.

In this sample, this clonotype turned up many times. The chain employs TRBV15 and TRBJ2-2; 8 bases map to TRBD2. J gave up 1 base and V 2 bases, and 0 bases lay outside the gene matches. The CDR3 spans 15 residues. Germline CDR1 reads LNHNV; CDR2 reads YYDKDF (reference sequence). The CDR3 sequence is CATSRLAGNTGELFF. CDR3 DNA: TGTGCCACCAGCAGACTAGCGGGGAACACCGGGGAGCTGTTTTTT.

The sample holds many counts of this clonotype. The chain couples TRBV6-2 or TRBV6-3 to TRBJ2-3, with TRBD2 matching 9 bases. CDR1 MNHEY and CDR2 SVGEGT come from the germline V gene. Trimming at V came to 6 bases and at J to 6 bases, leaving 7 bases not matched to a gene. The CDR3 has 14 residues. This CDR3 reads CASRPGLARDTQYF. The DNA of the CDR3 is TGTGCCAGCAGGCCAGGACTAGCGCGGGATACGCAGTATTTT.

This clonotype has only a few counts. This chain links TRBV24-1 with TRBJ2-1; TRBD1 or TRBD2 may be the D gene (6 bases each). The CDR3 has 12 residues. Looked up from germline, CDR1 is KGHDR and CDR2 is SFDVKD. Trimming shortened V by 9 bases and J by 6 bases, and 11 bases separated the two germline ends. The CDR3 DNA reads as TGTGCCACCGCCTGGGGGGCCAATGAGCAGTTCTTC. This gives the protein CATAWGANEQFF.

This clonotype was observed at least ten times. This chain links TRBV5-1 with TRBJ1-1; no definite D call. Trimming shortened V by 4 bases and J by 8 bases, and 15 bases separated the two germline ends. The CDR3 is 13 residues long. Germline CDR1 SGHRS, CDR2 YFSETQ. This CDR3 reads CASSADGRWEAFF. The CDR3 DNA follows: TGCGCCAGCAGCGCCGATGGTAGGTGGGAAGCTTTCTTT.

The V and J genes are TRBV5-4 and TRBJ1-4; 11 positions agree with TRBD1. This CDR3 has 16 amino acids. The germline V gene has CDR1 SGHNT and CDR2 YYREEE (reference sequence). The junction had 9 bases not matched to a gene; V was cut back by 4 bases and J by 7 bases. CDR3 amino acids: CASSADRTGGSEKLFF. Written as DNA, the CDR3 is TGTGCCAGCAGCGCCGACCGGACAGGGGGCTCTGAAAAACTGTTTTTT.

This clonotype was recorded at least ten times. CDR3 residues: CASSLAYRGSYEQYV. In DNA form, the CDR3 reads TGTGCCAGCAGCTTGGCCTACAGGGGGTCCTACGAGCAGTACGTC. The V gene is TRBV5-6, the J gene TRBJ2-7, with 8 bases matching TRBD1. Germline V lookup: CDR1 SGHDT, CDR2 YYEEEE. V lost 0 bases and J lost 1; bases outside the gene matches: 3. This CDR3 has 15 residues.

This clonotype has just a few counts. The gene calls are TRBV4-1 and TRBJ1-2; D unclear. V gave up 0 bases and J gave up 7 bases, with 9 bases separating them. Germline V gene data show CDR1 as MGHRA and CDR2 as YSYEKL. This CDR3 is built from 13 residues. The CDR3 region has the DNA TGCGCCAGCAGCCAAGATCGTATCGGTGGCTACACCTTC. This codes for CASSQDRIGGYTF.

CDR3 nucleotides: TGTGCCAGCAGCATGCGGGGGGTTGGCGCAGATACGCAGTATTTT. This translates into CASSMRGVGADTQYF. This chain links TRBV7-9 with TRBJ2-3, with 8 bases aligning to TRBD2. Germline V lookup: CDR1 SEHNR, CDR2 FQNEAQ (reference sequence). Germline trimming cut 5 bases from V and 4 bases from J; bases unmatched to any gene: 8. The CDR3 covers 15 residues.

The gene calls are TRBV9 and TRBJ2-1; TRBD2 matches at 12 bases. The CDR3 runs to 15 residues. Germline V gene sequence: CDR1 SGDLS, CDR2 YYNGEE. Trimming at V came to 0 bases and at J to 10 bases, leaving 5 bases not matched to a gene. The CDR3 region is CASSVELAGGQEQFF. For the CDR3, the DNA is TGTGCCAGCAGCGTAGAGCTAGCGGGGGGGCAGGAGCAGTTCTTC.

At least ten counts were recorded for this clonotype. The chain links TRBV18 to TRBJ2-6, with 8 positions matching TRBD1. The CDR3 is made up of 17 amino acids. Germline values: CDR1 KGHSH, CDR2 LQKENI. V lost 3 bases and J lost 4; bases outside the gene matches: 8. CDR3 bases: TGTGCCAGCTCACCGAGAGAGACAGGGGTCGGGGCCAACGTCCTGACTTTC. Translating it yields CASSPRETGVGANVLTF.